Presented here are 21 T cell receptor beta chains from one specimen sequenced in a study of cytomegalovirus exposure and HLA in healthy donors. Primers: 60 Vbeta forward and 13 Jbeta reverse. The method was immunoSEQ multiplex PCR; TCRdb's version includes in-frame clones alone and lacks a portion of them. This sample has about 110,000 clones, with 70% to 80% found just once. Specimen: PBMCs. The source is a man younger than 35 in good health and CMV-seronegative.

V is TRBV6-1 and J is TRBJ1-5; no clear D. The V end was cut by 3 bases, the J end by 6 bases, with 12 bases between. Germline assignment: CDR1 MNHNS and CDR2 SASEGT. The CDR3 has 14 amino acids. This CDR3 reads CASSDGVSGQPQHF. The CDR3 DNA follows: TGTGCCAGCAGTGACGGGGTGTCGGGTCAGCCCCAGCATTTT.

The chain combines TRBV19 with TRBJ1-6; tentatively, D is TRBD1 (6 bases). The germline V gene has CDR1 LNHDA and CDR2 SQIVND (reference sequence). Trimming stripped 2 bases from V and 10 bases from J, with 15 bases between. This CDR3 is built from 15 residues. This CDR3 reads CASSIRGQSPSPLHF. CDR3 sequence (DNA): TGTGCCAGTAGTATAAGAGGACAGTCCCCGTCACCCCTCCACTTT.

The J gene is TRBJ1-5, the V gene TRBV27, with D tentatively TRBD1 (6 bases). Trimming pared 2 bases from V and 6 bases from J, leaving 20 bases between. Germline-derived CDR1 and CDR2 are MNHEY and SMNVEV (reference sequence). The CDR3 sequence is 17 residues long. CDR3 sequence: CASSLEGDGGKGQPQHF. The CDR3, as DNA: TGTGCCAGCAGTTTAGAGGGGGATGGGGGTAAGGGTCAGCCCCAGCATTTT.

This clone was detected a few times. The V call is TRBV5-6, the J call TRBJ1-1; 8 nucleotides align to TRBD1. Germline CDR1 and CDR2: SGHDT and YYEEEE. The V segment lost 3 bases and the J segment 6 bases; nucleotides outside the gene matches: 7. The CDR3 sequence is 14 residues long. The CDR3 loop reads CASSYTGGTPEAFF. The CDR3 bases are TGTGCCAGCAGCTACACAGGGGGAACTCCTGAAGCTTTCTTT. The complete variable domain, with remaining parts taken from reference TRBV5-6 and TRBJ1-1, reads DAGVTQSPTHLIKTRGQQVTLRCSPKSGHDTVSWYQQALGQGPQFIFQYYEEEERQRGNFPDRFSGHQFPNYSSELNVNALLLGDSALYLCASSYTGGTPEAFFGQGTRLTVV.

J is TRBJ2-3 and V is TRBV2; D is perhaps TRBD1 (6 bases). Germline assignment: CDR1 SNHLY and CDR2 FYNNEI. The CDR3 consists of 17 residues. Trimming took 0 bases from V and 4 from J, leaving 17 bases between them. CDR3 sequence (DNA): TGTGCCAGCAGTGAAGCCGTCCGGGACATCACCGCAGATACGCAGTATTTT. Amino acids: CASSEAVRDITADTQYF.

The rearrangement joins TRBV29-1 to TRBJ2-1, with TRBD1 matching over 9 bases. Germline assignment: CDR1 SQVTM and CDR2 ANQGSEA. V trimming: 5 bases; J trimming: 8 bases; junction bases outside the gene matches: 10. The CDR3 runs to 14 residues. The CDR3 nucleotides are TGCAGCGTTAAACAGGGGGCAGATGGGTATGAGCAGTTCTTC. This sequence encodes CSVKQGADGYEQFF.

The chain has TRBV2 and TRBJ1-6, with TRBD1 identical over 7 bases. The germline gives CDR1 SNHLY, CDR2 FYNNEI. Unmatched junction bases numbered 3, after V lost 1 base and J lost 0 bases. The CDR3 runs 17 residues. The CDR3 region has the DNA TGTGCCAGCAGTGAAGTCAACAGGGGCTCCTATAATTCACCCCTCCACTTT. Protein: CASSEVNRGSYNSPLHF. The entire variable domain, with the rest obtained from reference TRBV2 and TRBJ1-6, is as follows: EPEVTQTPSHQVTQMGQEVILRCVPISNHLYFYWYRQILGQKVEFLVSFYNNEISEKSEIFDDQFSVERPDGSNFTLKIRSTKLEDSAMYFCASSEVNRGSYNSPLHFGNGTRLTVT.

The table lists this clone with a few counts. The chain has TRBV6-1 and TRBJ2-1; 8 nucleotides align to TRBD2. This CDR3 contains 12 residues. Unmatched junction bases numbered 2, after V lost 1 base and J lost 12 bases. Per germline, CDR1 MNHNS and CDR2 SASEGT. CDR3 sequence: CASSEEGTRQFF. The CDR3 DNA reads TGTGCCAGCAGTGAAGAAGGGACTAGGCAGTTCTTC.

The rearrangement joins TRBV28 to TRBJ1-5; D gene uncertain. Germline assignment: CDR1 MDHEN and CDR2 SYDVKM. Trimming took off 5 bases at V and 3 bases at J, with 5 bases between the two ends. There are 12 residues in the CDR3. The CDR3 is CASSPFNQPQHF. DNA of the CDR3: TGTGCCAGCAGTCCGTTCAATCAGCCCCAGCATTTT.

This clone was seen only once. V and J are TRBV6-5 and TRBJ2-7; D call uncertain. Trimming shortened V by 6 bases and J by 2 bases, and 17 bases separated the two germline ends. The CDR3 has 15 amino acids. Germline assignment: CDR1 MNHEY and CDR2 SVGAGI. CDR3 DNA sequence: TGTGCCAGCAGCCCGCCGGGTAGATCTGCCTACGAGCAGTACTTC. It encodes CASSPPGRSAYEQYF.

The CDR3 loop is CASSLGPGTDTQYF. CDR3 DNA sequence: TGTGCCAGCAGCTTAGGTCCGGGCACAGATACGCAGTATTTT. The gene calls are TRBV7-8 and TRBJ2-3; D call uncertain. Germline-derived CDR1 and CDR2 are SGHVS and FQNEAQ. Between the trimmed V and J ends, which lost 1 base and 1 base, there was a span of 6 bases. The CDR3 is 14 amino acids.

This chain links TRBV6-6 with TRBJ2-1, with 8 nucleotides matching TRBD1. CDR3 length: 15 amino acids. Germline CDR1 is MNHNY and CDR2 is SVGAGI (reference sequence). Losses at the gene ends were 6 bases for V and 4 bases for J; bases not matched to a gene: 8. In DNA form, the CDR3 reads TGTGCCAGCAGACCCGACAGGGGTTCATACAATGAGCAGTTCTTC. It codes for CASRPDRGSYNEQFF.

In regard to this clone: Possible read error: a much larger clone is one base away. The genes are TRBV28 and TRBJ2-5; TRBD2 matches at 14 bases. The junction had 1 base not matched to a gene; V was cut back by 6 bases and J by 1 base. This CDR3 region has 15 residues. CDR1 MDHEN and CDR2 SYDVKM come from the germline V gene. CDR3 nucleotides: TGTGCCAGCAGCGGACTAGCGGGGGGCCAAGAGACCCAGTACTTC. Residues: CASSGLAGGQETQYF. The whole variable domain, filled in from reference TRBV28 and TRBJ2-5, reads DVKVTQSSRYLVKRTGEKVFLECVQDMDHENMFWYRQDPGLGLRLIYFSYDVKMKEKGDIPEGYSVSREKKERFSLILESASTNQTSMYLCASSGLAGGQETQYFGPGTRLLVL.

This chain uses TRBV4-3 with TRBJ2-5; D is perhaps TRBD1 (6 bases). In germline, CDR1 is LGHNA, CDR2 YSLEER. There are 16 residues in the CDR3. V was trimmed by 0 bases and J by 7 bases, leaving 18 bases between them. The DNA for the CDR3 is TGCGCCAGCAGCCAAGATTTGGTGGGGGCCGGAGGGACCCAGTACTTC. This sequence encodes CASSQDLVGAGGTQYF.

CDR3 amino acids: CASRKDRVGTQYF. CDR3 bases: TGTGCCAGCAGAAAAGACAGGGTCGGTACGCAGTATTTT. The gene calls are TRBV11-3 and TRBJ2-3, with TRBD1 matching 7 bases. V lost 6 bases to trimming and J lost 8 bases; unmatched junction nucleotides: 8. This CDR3 is built from 13 residues. The germline V gene has CDR1 SGHNT and CDR2 YENEEA.

The chain is built from TRBV7-8 and TRBJ1-2; 10 nucleotides line up with TRBD1. The ends lost 7 bases at V and 3 bases at J; junction bases unmatched: 17. Looked up from germline, CDR1 is SGHVS and CDR2 is FQNEAQ. This CDR3 spans 18 amino acids. The CDR3 region is CASISDPGQGRPYYGYTF. CDR3 coding DNA: TGTGCCAGCATCTCAGACCCGGGACAGGGGCGCCCGTACTATGGCTACACCTTC.

The V and J genes are TRBV7-9 and TRBJ1-2; D is possibly TRBD1 (6 bases). The germline V gene has CDR1 SEHNR and CDR2 FQNEAQ (reference sequence). The CDR3 runs 13 residues. V shed 4 bases and J shed 5 bases, with 11 bases lying between them. This CDR3 is CASSYTGSYGYTF. The CDR3 DNA sequence: TGTGCCAGCAGCTATACAGGGTCTTATGGCTACACCTTC.

As to this clone: The junction does not match germline at one end; this may be a read error. The rearrangement uses TRBV7-9 and TRBJ1-2; 9 bases line up with TRBD1. The CDR3 is 12 residues long. The V gene's germline CDR1 is SEHNR and CDR2 FQNEAQ (reference sequence). CDR3 in amino acids: CSSRTGALGYTF. The DNA for the CDR3 is TGTTCCAGCAGGACAGGGGCGCTTGGCTACACCTTC.

The chain carries TRBV9 and TRBJ2-3, with D possibly TRBD2 on 5 matching bases. Trimming took 1 base from V and 5 from J, leaving 14 bases between them. The germline V gene has CDR1 SGDLS and CDR2 YYNGEE. There are 15 residues in the CDR3. The CDR3 region is CASSVSPRVLDTQYF. In DNA, the CDR3 is TGTGCCAGCAGCGTATCGCCGAGGGTCCTAGATACGCAGTATTTT.

The chain uses TRBV7-2 and TRBJ1-1; tentatively, D is TRBD1 (6 bases). The germline V gene encodes CDR1 SGHTA and CDR2 FQGNSA. Trimming took off 0 bases at V and 10 bases at J, with 18 bases between the two ends. The CDR3 spans 15 residues. The CDR3 sequence: CASSLAVQGTSGAFF. CDR3 DNA: TGTGCCAGCAGCTTAGCGGTCCAGGGGACATCTGGAGCTTTCTTT.

This sequence joins TRBV19 and TRBJ2-5, with D uncertain. This CDR3 is built from 14 residues. Germline V gene data show CDR1 as LNHDA and CDR2 as SQIVND (reference sequence). Trimming removed 6 bases at V and 1 base at J, with 12 bases between. CDR3 coding DNA: TGTGCCAGTAGCAATACGGTAATCCAAGAGACCCAGTACTTC. It encodes CASSNTVIQETQYF.